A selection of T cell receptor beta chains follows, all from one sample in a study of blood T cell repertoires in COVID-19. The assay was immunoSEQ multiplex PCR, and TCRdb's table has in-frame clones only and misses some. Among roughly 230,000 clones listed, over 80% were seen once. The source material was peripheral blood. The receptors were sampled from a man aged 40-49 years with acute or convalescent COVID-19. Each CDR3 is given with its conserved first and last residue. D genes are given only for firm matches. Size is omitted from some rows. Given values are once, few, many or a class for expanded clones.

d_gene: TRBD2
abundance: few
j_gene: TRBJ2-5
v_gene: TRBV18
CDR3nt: TGTGCCAGCTCACCCGGGACTAGCACCGAGACCCAGTACTTC
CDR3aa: CASSPGTSTETQYF

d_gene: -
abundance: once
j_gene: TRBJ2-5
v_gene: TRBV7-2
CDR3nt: TGTGCCAGCAGTGGACAGCTTCAAGAGACCCAGTACTTC
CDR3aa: CASSGQLQETQYF

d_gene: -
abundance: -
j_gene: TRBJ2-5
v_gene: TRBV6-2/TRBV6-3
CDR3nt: TGTGCCAGCAGTTACTGGGAGTACGTAGAGACCCAGTACTTC
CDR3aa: CASSYWEYVETQYF

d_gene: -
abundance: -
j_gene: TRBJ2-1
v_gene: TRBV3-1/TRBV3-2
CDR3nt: TGTGCCAGCAGCCAAACTAGGGGGGGTGGTGAGCAGTTCTTC
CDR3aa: CASSQTRGGGEQFF

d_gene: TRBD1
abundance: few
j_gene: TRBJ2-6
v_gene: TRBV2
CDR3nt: TGTGCCAGCAGTGAAATCGGTCAGGGGGAAGGGGCCAACGTCCTGACTTTC
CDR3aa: CASSEIGQGEGANVLTF

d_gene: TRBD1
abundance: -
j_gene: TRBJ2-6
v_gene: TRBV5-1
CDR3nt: TGCGCCAGCAGCTTAGGACAGGGATCGGCTGGGGCCAACGTCCTGACTTTC
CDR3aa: CASSLGQGSAGANVLTF

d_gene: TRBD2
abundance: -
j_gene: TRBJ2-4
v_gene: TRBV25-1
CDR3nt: TGTGCCAGCAGTGAGGGACTAGGAAGCATTCAGTACTTC
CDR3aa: CASSEGLGSIQYF

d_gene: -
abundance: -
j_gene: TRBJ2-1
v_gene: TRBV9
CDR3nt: TGTGCCAGCAGCGGAAATAGCGTCTACAATGAGCAGTTCTTC
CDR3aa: CASSGNSVYNEQFF

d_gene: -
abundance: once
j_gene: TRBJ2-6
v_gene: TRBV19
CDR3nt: TGTGCCAGTAGCCAGCCTCCGGGGGGGGCCAACGTCCTGACTTTC
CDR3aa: CASSQPPGGANVLTF

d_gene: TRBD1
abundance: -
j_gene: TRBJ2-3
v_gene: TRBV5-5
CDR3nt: TGTGCCAGCAGCAAAACAGGGGTCGGAACCACAGATACGCAGTATTTT
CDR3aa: CASSKTGVGTTDTQYF

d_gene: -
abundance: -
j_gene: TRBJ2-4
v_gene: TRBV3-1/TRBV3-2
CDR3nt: TGTGCCAGCAGCCAGGGCAGGGACACCATTCAGTACTTC
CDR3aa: CASSQGRDTIQYF

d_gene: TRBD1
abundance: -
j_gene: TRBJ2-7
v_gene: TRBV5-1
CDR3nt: TGCGCCAGCAGCGGACGGACAGGGGAGGATGAGCAGTACTTC
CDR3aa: CASSGRTGEDEQYF

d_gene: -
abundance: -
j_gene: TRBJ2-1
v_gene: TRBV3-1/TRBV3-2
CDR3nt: TGTGCCAGCAGCCACCGAAGCCGCTCGGGTGCTAGTAAGTTCTTC
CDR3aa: CASSHRSRSGASKFF

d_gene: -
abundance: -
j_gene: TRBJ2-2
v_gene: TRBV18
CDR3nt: TGTGCCAGCTCACCCGCTACTGCGAACACCGGGGAGCTGTTTTTT
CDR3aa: CASSPATANTGELFF

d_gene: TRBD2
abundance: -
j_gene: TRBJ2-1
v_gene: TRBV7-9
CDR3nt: TGTGCCAGCAGCCTTCTATACGGACTAGCGGGCAATGAGCAGTTCTTC
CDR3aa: CASSLLYGLAGNEQFF

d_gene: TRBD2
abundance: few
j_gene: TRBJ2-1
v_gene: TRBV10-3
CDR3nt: TGTGCCATCAGCGGGACTAGCGGGGACAATGAGCAGTTCTTC
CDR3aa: CAISGTSGDNEQFF

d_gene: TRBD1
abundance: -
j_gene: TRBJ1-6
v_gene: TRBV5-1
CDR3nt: TGCGCCAGCAGCTCGACAGGGGAAGGAGAGTCACCCCTCCACTTT
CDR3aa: CASSSTGEGESPLHF

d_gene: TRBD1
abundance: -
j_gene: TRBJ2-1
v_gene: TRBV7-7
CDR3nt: TGTGCCAGCAGCTTATCGGACAGTGGGACAGGGCAGTTCTTC
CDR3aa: CASSLSDSGTGQFF

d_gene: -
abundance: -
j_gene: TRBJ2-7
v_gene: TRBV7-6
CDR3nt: TGTGCCAGCAGCTTTACATCTTGGGGGCTAGGCTACGAGCAGTACTTC
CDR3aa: CASSFTSWGLGYEQYF

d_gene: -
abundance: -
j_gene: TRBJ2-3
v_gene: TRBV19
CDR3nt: TGTGCCAGTAGTCCACAGACAGCTAGCACAGATACGCAGTATTTT
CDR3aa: CASSPQTASTDTQYF

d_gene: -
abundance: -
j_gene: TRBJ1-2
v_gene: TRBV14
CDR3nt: TGTGCCAGCAGCCTAGGACAGAAATATGGCTACACCTTC
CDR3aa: CASSLGQKYGYTF

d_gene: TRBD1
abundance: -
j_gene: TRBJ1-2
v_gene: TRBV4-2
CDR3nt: TGTGCCAGCAGCCAAGGGGACAGGGATTGGAACTATGGCTACACCTTC
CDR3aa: CASSQGDRDWNYGYTF

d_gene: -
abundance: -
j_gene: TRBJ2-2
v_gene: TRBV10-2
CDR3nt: TGCGCCAGCGCCTGGAGGGGGCTACAGAACACCGGGGAGCTGTTTTTT
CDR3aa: CASAWRGLQNTGELFF

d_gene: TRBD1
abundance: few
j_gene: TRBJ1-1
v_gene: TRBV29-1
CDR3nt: TGCAGCGTTGGACAGGGCACTGAAGCTTTCTTT
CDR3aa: CSVGQGTEAFF

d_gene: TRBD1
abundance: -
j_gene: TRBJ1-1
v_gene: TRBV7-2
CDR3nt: TGTGCCAGCAGCTTGGGACAGGGGGCTTTCTTT
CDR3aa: CASSLGQGAFF

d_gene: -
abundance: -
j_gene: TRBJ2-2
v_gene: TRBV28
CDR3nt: TGTGCCAGCATCCCCGCGAAGAGGATTATGAACACCGGGGAGCTGTTTTTT
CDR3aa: CASIPAKRIMNTGELFF

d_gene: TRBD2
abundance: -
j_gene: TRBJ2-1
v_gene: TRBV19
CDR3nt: TGTGCCAGTAGTCCCGGGACTAGCGGGAGGCCCAATGAGCAGTTCTTC
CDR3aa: CASSPGTSGRPNEQFF

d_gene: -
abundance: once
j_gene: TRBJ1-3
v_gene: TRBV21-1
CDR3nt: TGTGCCAGCAGCAAGTATCGCAGGCTCACCTACTCTGGAAACACCATATATTTT
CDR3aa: CASSKYRRLTYSGNTIYF

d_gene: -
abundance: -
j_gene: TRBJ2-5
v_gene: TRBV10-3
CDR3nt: TGTGCCATCAGTGAGGTCGGGAAGCCTTTGGAGACCCAGTACTTC
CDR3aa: CAISEVGKPLETQYF

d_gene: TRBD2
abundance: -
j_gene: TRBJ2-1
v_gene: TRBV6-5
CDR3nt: TGTGCCAGCAGGAAACTAGCGGAGGACAATGAGCAGTTCTTC
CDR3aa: CASRKLAEDNEQFF

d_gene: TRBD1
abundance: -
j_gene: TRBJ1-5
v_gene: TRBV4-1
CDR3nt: TGCGCCAGCAGCCAGGACAGGGACGGGCCCCAGCATTTT
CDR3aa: CASSQDRDGPQHF

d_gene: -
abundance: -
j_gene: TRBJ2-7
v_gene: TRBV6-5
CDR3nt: TGTGCCAGCAGTTTGGACAGTCTCTACGAGCAGTACTTC
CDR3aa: CASSLDSLYEQYF

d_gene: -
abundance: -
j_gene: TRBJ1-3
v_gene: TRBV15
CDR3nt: TGTGCCACCAGCAGAGAGGGGGCGCTTGGAAACACCATATATTTT
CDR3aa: CATSREGALGNTIYF

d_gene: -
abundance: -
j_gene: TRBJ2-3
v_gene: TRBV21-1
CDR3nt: TGTGCCAGCAGCAAAGCTCCACTCTGGCGGGAGAAAACAGATACGCAGTATTTT
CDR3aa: CASSKAPLWREKTDTQYF

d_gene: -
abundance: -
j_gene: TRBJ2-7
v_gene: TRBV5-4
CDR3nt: TGTGCCAGCAGCGAGGCCGGGGTCAGCTCCTACGAGCAGTACTTC
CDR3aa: CASSEAGVSSYEQYF

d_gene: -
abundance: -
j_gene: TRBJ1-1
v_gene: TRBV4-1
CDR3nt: TGCGCCAGCAGCCAAGAGGGTTACAGGGCAGGCACTGAAGCTTTCTTT
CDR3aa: CASSQEGYRAGTEAFF

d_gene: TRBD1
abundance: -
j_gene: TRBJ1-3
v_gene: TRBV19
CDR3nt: TGTGCCAGTAGTCGGACAGGACGGGGAAACACCATATATTTT
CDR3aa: CASSRTGRGNTIYF

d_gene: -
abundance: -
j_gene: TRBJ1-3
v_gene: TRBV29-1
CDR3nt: TGCAGCGTTGAAGATCGGGGGGACCCAGCCTCTGGAAACACCATATATTTT
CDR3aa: CSVEDRGDPASGNTIYF

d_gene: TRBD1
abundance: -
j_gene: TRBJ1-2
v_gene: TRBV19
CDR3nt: TGTGCCAGTAGCTCTGACAGGGGGCGTAATGGCTACACCTTC
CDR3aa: CASSSDRGRNGYTF

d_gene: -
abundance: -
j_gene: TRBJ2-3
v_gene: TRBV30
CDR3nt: TGTGCCTGGAGTCGGACGGGAGAAACTAGCACAGATACGCAGTATTTT
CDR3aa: CAWSRTGETSTDTQYF

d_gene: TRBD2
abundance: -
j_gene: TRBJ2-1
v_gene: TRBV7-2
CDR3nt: TGTGCCAGCAGCGCCGGCGGACTAGCGTCTACCTACAATGAGCAGTTCTTC
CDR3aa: CASSAGGLASTYNEQFF

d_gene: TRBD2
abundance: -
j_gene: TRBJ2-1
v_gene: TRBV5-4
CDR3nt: TGTGCCAGCAGCTTGCGGCGACTAGCGGGAGTCACGTACAATGAGCAGTTCTTC
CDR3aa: CASSLRRLAGVTYNEQFF

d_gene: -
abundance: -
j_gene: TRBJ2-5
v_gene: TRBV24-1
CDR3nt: TGTGCCACCAGGGCTACAGGGGGGGAAGAGACCCAGTACTTC
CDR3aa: CATRATGGEETQYF

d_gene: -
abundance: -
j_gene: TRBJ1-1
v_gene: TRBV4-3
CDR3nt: TGCGCCAGCAGCCAAGATCGACGATGGAGGGTAGCTTTCTTT
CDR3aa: CASSQDRRWRVAFF

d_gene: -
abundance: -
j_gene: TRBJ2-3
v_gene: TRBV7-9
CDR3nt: TGTGCCAGCAGCTTAGGAAGGAGAATCGGCACAGATACGCAGTATTTT
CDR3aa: CASSLGRRIGTDTQYF

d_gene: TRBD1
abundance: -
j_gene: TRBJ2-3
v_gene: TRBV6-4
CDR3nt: TGTGCCACCTCACAGGGGGCAACAGATACGCAGTATTTT
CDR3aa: CATSQGATDTQYF

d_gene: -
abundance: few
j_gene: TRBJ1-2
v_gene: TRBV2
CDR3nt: TGTGCCAGCAGTAAGACAGAGGGCTACACCTTC
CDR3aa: CASSKTEGYTF

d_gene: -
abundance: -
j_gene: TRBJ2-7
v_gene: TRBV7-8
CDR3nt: TGTGCCAGCAGCCTAGGGTCGGGTCGGTACGAGCAGTACTTC
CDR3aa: CASSLGSGRYEQYF

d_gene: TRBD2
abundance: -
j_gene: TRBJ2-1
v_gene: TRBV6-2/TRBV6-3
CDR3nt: TGTGCCAGCAGTTACCCCCTGGGCGGGAGTGCAGCCCGGAGCTCCTACAATGAGCAGTTCTTC
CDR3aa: CASSYPLGGSAARSSYNEQFF

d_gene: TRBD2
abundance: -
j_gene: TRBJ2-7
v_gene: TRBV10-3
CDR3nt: TGTGCCATCAGTAACCTGGGACTAGCGGGATCCTCCTACGAGCAGTACTTC
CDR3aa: CAISNLGLAGSSYEQYF

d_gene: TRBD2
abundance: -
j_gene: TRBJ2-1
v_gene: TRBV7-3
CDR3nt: TGTGCCAGCAGCCCCCAGGGGAGGCGGGAGGGCTTCGGTGAGCAGTTCTTC
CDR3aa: CASSPQGRREGFGEQFF

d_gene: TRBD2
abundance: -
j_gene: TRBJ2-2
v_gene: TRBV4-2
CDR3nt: TGTGCCAGCAGCCCCGGCGGGAGGGGTCCGAACACCGGGGAGCTGTTTTTT
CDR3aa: CASSPGGRGPNTGELFF

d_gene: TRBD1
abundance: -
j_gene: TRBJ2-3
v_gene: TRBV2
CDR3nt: TGTGCCAGCATTCGACGGACAGGGGAAACGGCAGATACGCAGTATTTT
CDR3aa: CASIRRTGETADTQYF

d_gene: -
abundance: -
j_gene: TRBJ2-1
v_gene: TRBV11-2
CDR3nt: TGTGCCAGCAGCTTAGGGGTGGGACTTTACAATGAGCAGTTCTTC
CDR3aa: CASSLGVGLYNEQFF